These T cell receptor beta chains were read from a single sample in a study of OX40 agonist ivuxolimab in advanced cancers. Generated by immunoSEQ multiplex PCR, the TCRdb table keeps only in-frame clones and is missing some. The table has fewer than 35,000 clones, approximately 85% seen once; the top ten hold approximately 59%. Source: CD4+ or CD8+ T cells sorted from blood, taken in a trial of the OX40 agonist ivuxolimab. Every receptor here comes from an adult with an advanced solid tumor such as melanoma, head and neck, liver or kidney cancer. Each CDR3 is given with its conserved first and last residue. A D gene is named only where the DNA matches it firmly. Size is stated for part of the rows, as once, few or many counts, or as a class when the clone is expanded.

CDR3 DNA: TGTGCCAGCAGCGTAAGCGGGGAAAGCACAGATACGCAGTATTTT
CDR3 protein: CASSVSGESTDTQYF
clone size: NA
D gene: TRBD2
J gene: TRBJ2-3
V gene: TRBV9

CDR3 DNA: TGTGCCATCAGTGCAGCGACAGGACTGGAAGAGACCCAGTACTTC
CDR3 protein: CAISAATGLEETQYF
clone size: NA
D gene: NA
J gene: TRBJ2-5
V gene: TRBV10-3

CDR3 DNA: TGTGCCAGTAGTCCCGAGAGCACAGATACGCAGTATTTT
CDR3 protein: CASSPESTDTQYF
clone size: NA
D gene: NA
J gene: TRBJ2-3
V gene: TRBV19

CDR3 DNA: TGTGCCAGCAGCGCCGATTCCCTAGCGGGGCGCCACAGTGAGCAGTTCTTC
CDR3 protein: CASSADSLAGRHSEQFF
clone size: NA
D gene: TRBD2
J gene: TRBJ2-1
V gene: TRBV9

CDR3 DNA: TGTGCCAGCAGCAAAGGAGCTCGCCCCTACAATGAGCAGTTCTTC
CDR3 protein: CASSKGARPYNEQFF
clone size: NA
D gene: NA
J gene: TRBJ2-1
V gene: TRBV21-1

CDR3 DNA: TGTGCCAGCAGTTTTTTGGGGGCATCCTACAATGAGCAGTTCTTC
CDR3 protein: CASSFLGASYNEQFF
clone size: NA
D gene: NA
J gene: TRBJ2-1
V gene: TRBV28

CDR3 DNA: TGCGCCAGCAGCTTGGTAGGACTAGCGGCGTACAATGAGCAGTTCTTC
CDR3 protein: CASSLVGLAAYNEQFF
clone size: NA
D gene: TRBD2
J gene: TRBJ2-1
V gene: TRBV5-1

CDR3 DNA: TGCAGTGCTAACTGGTCACCCCTCCACTTT
CDR3 protein: CSANWSPLHF
clone size: NA
D gene: NA
J gene: TRBJ1-6
V gene: TRBV20-1

CDR3 DNA: TGCAGCGTTGTACAGGGGCAGGGCACCGGGGAGCTGTTTTTT
CDR3 protein: CSVVQGQGTGELFF
clone size: NA
D gene: TRBD1
J gene: TRBJ2-2
V gene: TRBV29-1

CDR3 DNA: TGTGCCAGCAGTGACTCGGGCGGGGGGAAGTACAATGAGCAGTTCTTC
CDR3 protein: CASSDSGGGKYNEQFF
clone size: NA
D gene: TRBD2
J gene: TRBJ2-1
V gene: TRBV6-4

CDR3 DNA: TGTGCCAGCAGTGAAGGGGAGGCTAGCGGTGGAGGAGTGGAGACCCAGTACTTC
CDR3 protein: CASSEGEASGGGVETQYF
clone size: few
D gene: TRBD2
J gene: TRBJ2-5
V gene: TRBV6-1

CDR3 DNA: TGTGCCAGCAGCCAAGGGGGGGACACTGAAGCTTTCTTT
CDR3 protein: CASSQGGDTEAFF
clone size: NA
D gene: NA
J gene: TRBJ1-1
V gene: TRBV7-6

CDR3 DNA: TGTGCCAGCAGCTTATCGTCGCTGGGGGAGCTGTTTTTT
CDR3 protein: CASSLSSLGELFF
clone size: NA
D gene: NA
J gene: TRBJ2-2
V gene: TRBV7-9

CDR3 DNA: TGTGCCAGCAGCGAAGGGACTTCTCGCACAGATACGCAGTATTTT
CDR3 protein: CASSEGTSRTDTQYF
clone size: NA
D gene: NA
J gene: TRBJ2-3
V gene: TRBV5-4

CDR3 DNA: TGTGCCAGCAGCTTAAATCGAGACAATCAGCCCCAGCATTTT
CDR3 protein: CASSLNRDNQPQHF
clone size: NA
D gene: NA
J gene: TRBJ1-5
V gene: TRBV7-8